Below are 8 T cell receptor beta chains sequenced from a single sample in a study of regulatory T cells in long-lasting Graves disease. CDR3 regions were amplified by Arm-PCR using iRepertoire HTBI primers to build TCR beta libraries. In TCRdb, the multiplex PCR reads were re-called with MiXCR into one record per CDR3 protein. This sample yields around 460,000 distinct CDR3 sequences, of which 14% are seen a single time; approximately 15% belongs to the top ten. Time point specified: newly diagnosed GD, antithyroid drugs for less than 3 months. Extracted PBMC RNA gave rise to the TCR library. This sample was shared with a second study, whose subject was T cells in Graves' hyperthyroidism and ophthalmopathy.

Sample: peripheral blood mononuclear cells (PBMCs), taken at new diagnosis, from a patient treated with antithyroid drugs. The receptors shown here come from a woman in her forties or fifties with Graves disease.

This clonotype was seen repeatedly, ten times or more. This chain uses TRBV24-1 with TRBJ2-1; 9 nucleotides align to TRBD2. The CDR3 spans 18 residues. Germline trimming cut 6 bases from V and 0 bases from J; bases unmatched to any gene: 11. The germline V gene encodes CDR1 KGHDR and CDR2 SFDVKD. The CDR3 here is CATSQRGVPKSSYNEQFF. CDR3 DNA: TGTGCCACCAGTCAGCGGGGGGTCCCGAAAAGCTCCTACAATGAGCAGTTCTTC.

This clonotype was recorded at least ten times. The chain's CDR3 is CASSFREMAKNIQYF. In DNA form, the CDR3 reads TGTGCCAGCAGCTTTCGGGAGATGGCCAAAAACATTCAGTACTTC. The rearrangement joins TRBV11-2 to TRBJ2-4; D is perhaps TRBD2 (6 bases). V was shortened by 3 bases and J by 1 base, with 10 bases between the two germline ends. The CDR3 is 15 residues long. Looked up from germline, CDR1 is SGHAT and CDR2 is FQNNGV.

About this clonotype: A much larger clone differs from this one at a single base, so this may be a read error. The chain combines TRBV12-3 or TRBV12-4 with TRBJ1-6, with a weak D call TRBD1 (5 bases). V lost 9 bases to trimming and J lost 5 bases, with 23 bases between them. The CDR3 contains 17 residues. The CDR3: CARDPNRDHFHNSPLHF. CDR3 DNA: TGTGCCAGGGACCCCAACCGGGACCACTTCCATAATTCACCCCTCCACTTT.

Ten or more counts support this clonotype. The chain recombines TRBV6-5 with TRBJ2-1; D is possibly TRBD2 (5 bases). The V gene's germline CDR1 is MNHEY and CDR2 SVGAGI. The CDR3 is made up of 18 amino acids. The ends were cut back, 0 bases at V and 0 bases at J, with 15 bases in the middle. The CDR3 DNA sequence: TGTGCCAGCAGTTACTCGACATCAAGCGGTAGCTCCTACAATGAGCAGTTCTTC. Protein product: CASSYSTSSGSSYNEQFF.

This clonotype has at least ten counts. The genes are TRBV6-1 and TRBJ1-1; D ambiguous. The length of the CDR3 is 15 residues. The V end was cut by 2 bases, the J end by 0 bases, with 10 bases between. Per germline, CDR1 MNHNS and CDR2 SASEGT. The CDR3 DNA reads as TGTGCCAGCAGTGAATGGTGGGCAATGAACACTGAAGCTTTCTTT. This translates into CASSEWWAMNTEAFF.

The V and J genes are TRBV6-2 or TRBV6-3 and TRBJ1-5; a weak D match, TRBD1 (5 bases). Trimming stripped 6 bases from V and 0 bases from J, with 15 bases between. Germline CDR1 and CDR2: MNHEY and SVGEGT. This CDR3 has 16 amino acids. CDR3 sequence: CASSLNGGISNQPQHF. CDR3 coding DNA: TGTGCCAGCAGCCTTAACGGGGGAATTAGCAATCAGCCCCAGCATTTT.

The chain has TRBV25-1 and TRBJ1-4, with unresolved D. The CDR3 is 13 amino acids. Germline V gives CDR1 MGHDK, CDR2 SYGVNS. V was cut by 5 bases and J by 5 bases, with 9 bases left in between. CDR3 nucleotides: TGTGCCAGCAGTCGATTGATGAATGAAAAACTGTTTTTT. This gives the protein CASSRLMNEKLFF.

This rearrangement joins TRBV5-6 to TRBJ2-1; 11 bases fit TRBD2. CDR1 is SGHDT and CDR2 is YYEEEE in the germline V gene. The CDR3 spans 16 residues. The trim removed 1 base at V and 7 bases at J, leaving 7 bases unmatched. The CDR3 region is CASSLYVASGRNEQFF. DNA of the CDR3: TGTGCCAGCAGCTTGTACGTGGCTAGCGGGAGGAATGAGCAGTTCTTC.